The present T cell receptor (beta chain) was sequenced within a study of graft-versus-host responses after intestinal transplantation. Study as a whole: For 2 to 4 years after anti-thymocyte globulin induction, all recipients took tacrolimus and steroids. General study points: The highest levels of circulating GvH clones went along with early declines in HvG clones after transplant. Recipient marrow showed GvH clones, some seen first in ileum or blood. Some patients had graft-donor T cell macrochimerism. In their allografts, the ratios of graft-versus-host to host-versus-graft T cell clones were high.

With regard to this clone: Its antigen is still unknown.

The V gene end was trimmed by 3 bases and the J gene end by 7 bases; junction bases not matched to a gene: 4. CDR1 and CDR2 (germline): SGHAT, FQNNGV. The CDR3 runs to 15 residues. Only in-frame clones appear in the TCRdb table, and some are missing; sequencing was by immunoSEQ multiplex PCR. The data show about 70,000 clones, with about 90% seen just once and roughly 3.9% held by the top ten. This TCR was sampled from a human donor who was the organ donor for an intestinal transplant. This chain links TRBV11-2 with TRBJ1-6, with 9 nucleotides matching TRBD1. The sample in question was unstimulated CD8+ T cells sorted from spleen or lymph node cells, obtained before transplant. The DNA for the CDR3 is TGTGCCAGCAGCTTCCGAGACAGGGGGAATTCACCCCTCCACTTT. Its translation: CASSFRDRGNSPLHF.